This T cell receptor (beta chain) comes out of a study of blood T cell repertoires in COVID-19 (dated by TCRdb to the early 2020s). About the investigation overall: Samples from collaborators originated in the United States, Italy and Spain and spanned both the acute and convalescent phases of COVID-19. The material from the prospective study consisted of cDNA or gDNA derived from T cells, B-cell-depleted T cells, or PBMCs. Deeply sampled blood TCRbeta repertoires from subjects exposed to, actively infected with, or recovered from COVID-19 were included in the dataset. The repertoires were released in a freely available public database meant as a resource for research on the immune response to SARS-CoV-2. The samples were drawn from two sources: the first 160 participants of the ongoing ImmuneRACE study, and over 1,000 subjects contributed by 6 global collaborators. Nearly every sample came with metadata listing a de-identified subject ID, COVID-19 status, age in years and sex. Where available, HLA class I and class II types were obtained from metadata supplied by the sample provider rather than from assay-based typing.

The trim is 8 bases for V and 1 base for J, with a gap of 11 bases between the germline ends. The CDR3 runs 13 residues from the cysteine to the phenylalanine. Solely the CDR3 DNA is kept, with 39 bases framed from the first base. Collaborating institutions collected whole blood in K2EDTA tubes following their own protocols. For TCRbeta analysis, collaborator samples were shipped as frozen whole blood, as isolated PBMCs, or as DNA extracted from either sample type. TCRbeta CDR3 regions were amplified from genomic DNA using the immunoSEQ Assay, a bias-controlled multiplex PCR. In the authors' own workflow: Within the assay, amplification of reference gene primers was used to estimate how many nucleated cells each sample contained. To quantify the absolute abundance of each unique TCRbeta CDR3 rearrangement, sequence reads were collapsed and filtered. For each sample, productive Simpson clonality was calculated as the square root of Simpson's diversity index over productive rearrangements. In TCRdb, the immuneACCESS table is reduced to in-frame sequences with V and J assigned. These tables do not hold every clone; where another copy was compared, an unresolved V gene accounts for under half, and the others remain unexplained. V and J calls and clone size come straight from that table; D and trimming were deduced from the DNA. The sample has about 76,000 clones on record, approximately 80% of them singletons. The ten largest clones take up about 20% of the sample.

This clone was recorded only once. The specificity of this receptor is unknown. No much larger clone exists at a distance of one base, and base qualities are not known. The paper as a whole reports these results and caveats: The quantity of clinical and demographic metadata differed by source and by participant and was supplied without curation.

Sequencing was performed on peripheral blood. The sequence is built from TRBV23-1 and TRBJ2-5, with no confident D gene call. TRBV23-1 carries the ORF label, with uncertain function. This receptor was identified in a woman aged 55-75 years with acute or convalescent COVID-19. The DNA sequence is as follows: TGCGCCAGCGTTCCCGACTGCCAAGAGACCCAGTACTTC. This translates into CASVPDCQETQYF.